The entry below describes one T cell receptor (beta chain). The antigen remains unidentified. Method: immunoSEQ multiplex PCR; TCRdb's copy keeps in-frame clones and lacks some. The sample records under 100,000 clones, about 85% being singletons. This sample's time point: blood 4 weeks post-SBRT, at nephrectomy. Treatment meaning: 15 Gy SBRT to primary tumor, nephrectomy 4 weeks later. The tumor was a clear cell renal cell carcinoma. These data come from a study of radiation and T cells in renal cell carcinoma. Findings of the study overall: Top tumor clonotypes rose in blood 2 weeks post-radiation, then contracted. Without pretreatment biopsies, baseline tumor clonotype presence was undetermined.

This TCR was sampled from a man aged 45 to 65 with renal cell carcinoma. The material sequenced was blood, taken from a patient whose treatment included radiotherapy and nephrectomy.

The CDR3 DNA follows: TGTGCCAGCAGCGGCGGGAGGGGGCTTGAGCAGTACTTC. Residues: CASSGGRGLEQYF. The rearrangement uses TRBV7-2 and TRBJ2-7, with 9 bases matching TRBD2. CDR3 length: 13 amino acids. V was clipped by 5 bases and J by 7 bases; unmatched bases: 6. CDR1 is SGHTA and CDR2 is FQGNSA in the germline V gene.